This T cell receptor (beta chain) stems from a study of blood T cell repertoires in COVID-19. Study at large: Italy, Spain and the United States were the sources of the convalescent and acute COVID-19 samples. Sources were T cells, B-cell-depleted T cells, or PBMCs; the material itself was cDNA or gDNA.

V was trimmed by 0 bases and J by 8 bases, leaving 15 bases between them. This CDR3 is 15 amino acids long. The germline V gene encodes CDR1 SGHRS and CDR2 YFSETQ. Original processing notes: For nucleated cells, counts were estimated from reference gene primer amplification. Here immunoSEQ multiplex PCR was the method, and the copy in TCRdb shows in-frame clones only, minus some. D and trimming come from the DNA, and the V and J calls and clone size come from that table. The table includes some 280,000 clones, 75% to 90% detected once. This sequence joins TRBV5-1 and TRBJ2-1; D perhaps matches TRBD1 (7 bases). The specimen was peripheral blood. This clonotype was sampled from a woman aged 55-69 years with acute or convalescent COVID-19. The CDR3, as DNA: TGCGCCAGCAGCTTGGGCCAGGGGGGAGTAGATGAGCAGTTCTTC. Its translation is CASSLGQGGVDEQFF.